The 13 T cell receptor beta chains below were found in one sample sequenced in a study of PD-1 blockade in classical Hodgkin lymphoma. All the patients suffered relapse after autologous stem cell transplantation, and brentuximab vedotin exposure differed. The repertoire was sequenced with immunoSEQ multiplex PCR; TCRdb's copy has only in-frame clones and lacks some. The table lists 12,000 to 15,000 clones, about 86% of them singletons, with over 4% in the top ten. The sequencing used peripheral blood mononuclear cells (PBMCs), collected at baseline. These receptors originate from a human donor with classical Hodgkin lymphoma.

V usage is TRBV25-1 and J usage is TRBJ2-7; possible D gene TRBD2, 5 bases. CDR3 length: 12 amino acids. The V and J ends lost 4 bases and 3 bases respectively, with 7 bases between them. From germline, CDR1 is MGHDK and CDR2 SYGVNS. The CDR3 region has the DNA TGTGCCAGCAGTGTCGGGAACTACGAGCAGTACTTC. Translating gives CASSVGNYEQYF.

This chain joins TRBV9 and TRBJ2-3; TRBD2 aligns across 8 bases. Germline V gene lookup returns CDR1 SGDLS and CDR2 YYNGEE. The J segment lost 4 bases and the V segment lost 2 bases, leaving 6 bases of the junction unmatched. The CDR3 totals 15 residues. In nucleotides, the CDR3 is TGTGCCAGCAGCGTCGACGGGGGGGATTCAGATACGCAGTATTTT. It is translated as CASSVDGGDSDTQYF.

The chain employs TRBV5-6 and TRBJ1-1; D call uncertain. The V gene's germline CDR1 is SGHDT and CDR2 YYEEEE. Between the trimmed V and J ends, which lost 4 bases and 3 bases, there was a span of 16 bases. The CDR3 sequence is 15 residues long. As DNA, the CDR3 is TGTGCCAGCAGCCTACCCGGAGGGTTCGACACTGAAGCTTTCTTT. It translates to CASSLPGGFDTEAFF. The variable domain in full, completed from reference TRBV5-6 and TRBJ1-1, reads DAGVTQSPTHLIKTRGQQVTLRCSPKSGHDTVSWYQQALGQGPQFIFQYYEEEERQRGNFPDRFSGHQFPNYSSELNVNALLLGDSALYLCASSLPGGFDTEAFFGQGTRLTVV.

The chain links TRBV9 to TRBJ2-4, with 7 nucleotides matching TRBD2. The CDR3 runs 15 residues. The trim removed 0 bases at V and 1 base at J, leaving 1 base unmatched. Per germline, CDR1 SGDLS and CDR2 YYNGEE. This chain's CDR3 is CASSVDGGAKNIQYF. In DNA form, the CDR3 reads TGTGCCAGCAGCGTAGACGGGGGGGCCAAAAACATTCAGTACTTC.

This clone turned up a few times. This rearrangement joins TRBV19 to TRBJ2-7, with D possibly being TRBD1 or TRBD2 (5 bases each). The germline V gene encodes CDR1 LNHDA and CDR2 SQIVND (reference sequence). The length of the CDR3 is 15 residues. Trimming removed 3 bases from V and 2 bases from J, with 14 bases in between. The CDR3 protein is CASSIIFGAPYEQYF. The CDR3 DNA reads as TGTGCCAGTAGTATCATATTCGGGGCACCCTACGAGCAGTACTTC. Combining the CDR3 with reference TRBV19 and TRBJ2-7 gives the whole variable domain DGGITQSPKYLFRKEGQNVTLSCEQNLNHDAMYWYRQDPGQGLRLIYYSQIVNDFQKGDIAEGYSVSREKKESFPLTVTSAQKNPTAFYLCASSIIFGAPYEQYFGPGTRLTVT.

This clone came up a few times. This chain links TRBV10-3 with TRBJ1-5; the match to TRBD1 covers 7 bases. J gave up 3 bases and V 10 bases, and 12 bases lay outside the gene matches. Germline CDR1 and CDR2: ENHRY and SYGVKD. This CDR3 contains 15 residues. The CDR3 is CATALRTGPNQPQHF. The CDR3, as DNA: TGTGCCACGGCCCTTCGGACAGGCCCCAATCAGCCCCAGCATTTT.

This sequence joins TRBV18 and TRBJ1-2; 7 nucleotides line up with TRBD1. J lost 7 bases, V lost 3 bases, and 5 bases had no gene match. Germline V CDR1 and CDR2: KGHSH, LQKENI. This CDR3 contains 13 residues. This CDR3 is CASSPLGTVGYTF. The DNA of the CDR3 is TGTGCCAGCTCACCCCTGGGGACAGTTGGCTACACCTTC.

The chain carries TRBV6-5 and TRBJ1-2, with 10 bases matching TRBD1. The CDR3 has 14 amino acids. The ends lost 4 bases at V and 4 bases at J; junction bases unmatched: 3. CDR1 and CDR2 (germline): MNHEY, SVGAGI. The CDR3 loop is CASSFGQGGYGYTF. The DNA of the CDR3 is TGTGCCAGCAGTTTCGGACAGGGGGGCTATGGCTACACCTTC.

The V gene is TRBV7-9, the J gene TRBJ1-1; no reliable D call. Germline V gene data show CDR1 as SEHNR and CDR2 as FQNEAQ (reference sequence). The CDR3 contains 12 residues. Trimming shortened V by 4 bases and J by 2 bases, and 5 bases separated the two germline ends. The CDR3 region has the DNA TGTGCCAGCAGCTACATAAACACTGAAGCTTTCTTT. Translation gives CASSYINTEAFF.

This clone was observed once. This chain joins TRBV11-3 and TRBJ2-7, with TRBD1 identical over 7 bases. The CDR3 consists of 13 residues. Looked up from germline, CDR1 is SGHNT and CDR2 is YENEEA. V lost 5 bases, J lost 6 bases, and 7 bases stayed unmatched. CDR3: CASSPGTVSEQYF. DNA for the CDR3: TGTGCCAGCAGCCCCGGGACAGTAAGCGAGCAGTACTTC.

The rearrangement uses TRBV7-9 and TRBJ2-3, with 9 positions matching TRBD2. CDR1 is SEHNR and CDR2 is FQNEAQ in the germline V gene (reference sequence). The V and J ends lost 6 bases and 2 bases, in that order; junction bases with no gene match: 9. CDR3 length equals 16 residues. In DNA, the CDR3 is TGTGCCAGCAGTTTCTTACCTAGCGGGACCACAGATACGCAGTATTTT. Residues: CASSFLPSGTTDTQYF.

The CDR3: CASSPLGGTEAFF. The CDR3 DNA is TGCGCCAGCAGCCCCCTTGGAGGGACTGAAGCTTTCTTT. This chain uses TRBV4-3 with TRBJ1-1; D unclear. Trimming left V 4 bases short and J 5 bases short, with 11 bases between. The CDR3 runs 13 residues. Germline V gene data show CDR1 as LGHNA and CDR2 as YSLEER.

This clone was seen a single time. The chain joins TRBV27 to TRBJ2-4, with D perhaps matching TRBD1 (6 bases). From germline, CDR1 is MNHEY and CDR2 SMNVEV (reference sequence). This CDR3 region has 15 residues. V lost 2 bases to trimming and J lost 5 bases, with 13 bases between them. The CDR3 is CASSLRRGRQNIQYF. In DNA, the CDR3 is TGTGCCAGCAGTTTAAGAAGGGGGAGACAAAACATTCAGTACTTC.